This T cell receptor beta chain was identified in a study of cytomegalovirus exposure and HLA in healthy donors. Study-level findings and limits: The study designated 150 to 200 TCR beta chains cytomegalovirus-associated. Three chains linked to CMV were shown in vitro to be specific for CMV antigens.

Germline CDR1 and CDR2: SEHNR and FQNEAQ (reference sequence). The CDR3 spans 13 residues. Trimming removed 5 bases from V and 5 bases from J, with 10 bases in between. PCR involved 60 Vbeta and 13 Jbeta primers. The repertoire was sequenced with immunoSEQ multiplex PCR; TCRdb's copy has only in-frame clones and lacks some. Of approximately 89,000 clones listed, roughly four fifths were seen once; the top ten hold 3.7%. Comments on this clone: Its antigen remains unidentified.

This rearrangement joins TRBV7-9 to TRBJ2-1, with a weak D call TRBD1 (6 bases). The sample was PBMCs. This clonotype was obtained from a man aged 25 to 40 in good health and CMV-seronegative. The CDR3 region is CASSRDTDNEQFF. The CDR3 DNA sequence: TGTGCCAGCAGCCGGGACACAGACAATGAGCAGTTCTTC.